The 26 T cell receptor beta chains below all came from one sample that was sequenced in a study of identical twins. TCRdb called the 5' RACE reads again in MiXCR, with one record for every CDR3 protein. The repertoire holds 550,000 to 700,000 distinct CDR3 sequences, with 21% as singletons. The same sample was also used in a study of T cells expressing NK-cell markers.

Sequencing was performed on PBMCs. The receptors derive from a woman between 18 and 29 years old in good health.

This clonotype was seen just once. V gene TRBV7-2 combines with J gene TRBJ2-3; a possible D gene is TRBD1 (6 bases). The CDR3 has 16 amino acids. Germline V CDR1 and CDR2: SGHTA, FQGNSA. V lost 2 bases and J lost 2, with 14 bases in between. CDR3 DNA: TGTGCCAGCAGCTTAACCCGGGACATGAACACAGATACGCAGTATTTT. It translates to CASSLTRDMNTDTQYF.

Ten or more counts support this clonotype. The chain is built from TRBV6-2 or TRBV6-3 and TRBJ2-3; the D is unclear. Germline CDR1 MNHEY, CDR2 SVGEGT. The CDR3 covers 11 residues. Deletions cut 8 bases from V and 6 bases from J, with 9 bases between. The DNA of the CDR3 is TGTGCCAGCTGGAGTACGGATACGCAGTATTTT. Translation: CASWSTDTQYF.

The J gene is TRBJ2-1, the V gene TRBV20-1, with TRBD2 identical over 11 bases. Looked up from germline, CDR1 is DFQATT and CDR2 is SNEGSKA (reference sequence). With 3 bases clipped from V and 1 base from J, the junction kept 5 bases outside the gene matches. CDR3 size: 16 residues. The CDR3 DNA follows: TGCAGTGCTAGGCTAGCGGGGGGCAAATCCTACAATGAGCAGTTCTTC. Encoded protein: CSARLAGGKSYNEQFF.

The genes are TRBV10-3 and TRBJ1-1, with a possible D match to TRBD1 (6 bases). CDR3 length equals 14 residues. Germline V lookup: CDR1 ENHRY, CDR2 SYGVKD. Trimming took off 3 bases at V and 5 bases at J, with 13 bases between the two ends. CDR3 nucleotide sequence: TGTGCCATCAGTGAAGGGGGAAGGGAAACTGAAGCTTTCTTT. Residues: CAISEGGRETEAFF.

The chain combines TRBV5-1 with TRBJ1-1, with no clear D. The CDR3 has 14 residues. Germline loops: CDR1 SGHRS, CDR2 YFSETQ. Trimming cost V 4 bases and J 3 bases, with 13 bases left between them. The CDR3 bases are TGCGCCAGCAGCCCGGGCCCCGCGGACACTGAAGCTTTCTTT. Translated, it gives CASSPGPADTEAFF.

Ten or more counts support this clonotype. The chain uses TRBV12-3 or TRBV12-4 and TRBJ2-5, with D perhaps TRBD1 or TRBD2 (5 bases each). Trimming left V 4 bases short and J 1 base short, with 16 bases between. The CDR3 runs to 16 residues. In nucleotides, the CDR3 is TGTGCCAGCAGTTACCGGGACGGACCCCTCCAAGAGACCCAGTACTTC. Residues: CASSYRDGPLQETQYF.

This clonotype was counted at least ten times. V usage is TRBV10-1 and J usage is TRBJ2-7; 7 bases fit TRBD2. Germline-derived CDR1 and CDR2 are WNHNN and SYGVQD (reference sequence). The junction had 7 bases not matched to a gene; V was cut back by 2 bases and J by 3 bases. The CDR3 is made up of 15 amino acids. The CDR3 is CASSEAVGGSYEQYF. Here the CDR3 DNA reads TGCGCCAGCAGTGAGGCGGTCGGCGGGAGCTACGAGCAGTACTTC.

V is TRBV12-3 or TRBV12-4 and J is TRBJ2-1, with D possibly being TRBD2 (5 bases). The V and J ends lost 7 bases and 7 bases respectively, with 14 bases between them. This CDR3 spans 13 amino acids. The CDR3 nucleotides are TGTGCCAGCACCCGGGGAGTCAAAAATGAGCAGTTCTTC. Protein product: CASTRGVKNEQFF.

The chain combines TRBV5-8 with TRBJ2-1, with TRBD2 matching over 9 bases. CDR3 size: 15 residues. Per germline, CDR1 SGHTS and CDR2 YDEGEE. Germline trimming cut 8 bases from V and 4 bases from J; bases unmatched to any gene: 10. CDR3 amino acids: CARGSGLAGYNEQFF. For the CDR3, the DNA is TGTGCCAGGGGCTCGGGGCTAGCGGGATACAATGAGCAGTTCTTC.

This clonotype was counted only a few times. The chain carries TRBV20-1 and TRBJ2-5, with 7 nucleotides matching TRBD2. The germline V gene has CDR1 DFQATT and CDR2 SNEGSKA (reference sequence). The CDR3 runs to 14 residues. The junction had 9 bases not matched to a gene; V was cut back by 3 bases and J by 5 bases. Here the CDR3 DNA reads TGCAGTGCTAGGTTCTTAGCCGGGGGGGAGACCCAGTACTTC. Translated, it gives CSARFLAGGETQYF.

This clonotype was seen repeatedly, ten times or more. The chain carries TRBV12-3 or TRBV12-4 and TRBJ1-1; maybe TRBD1 (5 bases). The CDR3 spans 11 residues. V dropped 3 bases and J dropped 6 bases, with 5 bases sitting between them. The CDR3 region is CASSLGPEAFF. In DNA, the CDR3 is TGTGCCAGCAGTTTGGGGCCTGAAGCTTTCTTT.

The chain uses TRBV3-1 and TRBJ1-6, with D unresolved. The CDR3 loop spans 12 amino acids. V was pared by 3 bases and J by 8 bases, with 5 bases between. Germline V lookup: CDR1 LGHDT, CDR2 YNNKEL (reference sequence). The CDR3: CASSHRDSPLHF. CDR3 DNA: TGTGCCAGCAGCCACCGGGATTCACCCCTCCACTTT.

In its sample, this clonotype was seen a few times. The chain couples TRBV12-3 or TRBV12-4 to TRBJ1-6; 8 nucleotides match TRBD1. The ends lost 6 bases at V and 7 bases at J; junction bases unmatched: 2. The CDR3 spans 13 residues. In nucleotides, the CDR3 is TGTGCCAGCAGCAGGGGGCTGAATTCACCCCTCCACTTT. It encodes CASSRGLNSPLHF.

This clonotype was recorded a few times. J is TRBJ2-5 and V is TRBV20-1; TRBD2 matches 7 bases. This CDR3 contains 12 residues. V shed 3 bases and J 7 bases; nucleotides not matched to a gene: 5. CDR1 and CDR2 (germline): DFQATT, SNEGSKA (reference sequence). CDR3 bases: TGCAGTGCTAGGGCGGGAGAAAGGACCCAGTACTTC. The encoded protein is CSARAGERTQYF.

This clonotype was observed at least ten times. The V call is TRBV27, the J call TRBJ2-1; D possibly corresponds to TRBD2 (5 bases). The V end lost 6 bases, the J end lost 2 bases, and 14 bases lay between the germline ends. The CDR3 extends over 15 amino acids. Germline V gene sequence: CDR1 MNHEY, CDR2 SMNVEV (reference sequence). CDR3 sequence (DNA): TGTGCCAGCAGGCAATGGGCGGGCCCCTACAATGAGCAGTTCTTC. Protein: CASRQWAGPYNEQFF.

This clonotype was seen a handful of times. V usage is TRBV20-1 and J usage is TRBJ2-7, with D perhaps matching TRBD1 or TRBD2 (5 bases each). The ends were cut back, 8 bases at V and 4 bases at J, with 21 bases in the middle. The germline gives CDR1 DFQATT, CDR2 SNEGSKA (reference sequence). The CDR3 extends over 14 amino acids. The CDR3 protein is CSPVRGATRYEQYF. As DNA, the CDR3 is TGCAGTCCCGTTCGGGGCGCAACGCGATACGAGCAGTACTTC.

This clonotype was detected only a few times. The gene calls are TRBV12-3 or TRBV12-4 and TRBJ2-7; 8 nucleotides line up with TRBD1. The ends lost 6 bases at V and 4 bases at J; junction bases unmatched: 8. The CDR3 extends over 14 amino acids. The CDR3 loop is CASSAPGQAYEQYF. CDR3 in DNA: TGTGCCAGCAGCGCCCCGGGACAGGCTTACGAGCAGTACTTC.

This clonotype has more than one count but fewer than ten. J is TRBJ2-5 and V is TRBV6-1; weak D call: TRBD1 (6 bases). Germline CDR1 is MNHNS and CDR2 is SASEGT. V shed 6 bases and J shed 1 base, with 15 bases lying between them. The CDR3 runs to 15 residues. The DNA for the CDR3 is TGTGCCAGCAGCATTCCGGGACATCCCCAAGAGACCCAGTACTTC. Translated: CASSIPGHPQETQYF.

The chain uses TRBV15 and TRBJ1-2; TRBD1 matches at 8 bases. The CDR3 consists of 14 residues. Germline trimming cut 4 bases from V and 2 bases from J; bases unmatched to any gene: 3. Germline loops: CDR1 LNHNV, CDR2 YYDKDF (reference sequence). As DNA, the CDR3 is TGTGCCACCAGCAAAAGGGACAGGAACTATGGCTACACCTTC. Amino acids: CATSKRDRNYGYTF.

The sample holds a few counts of this clonotype. The chain carries TRBV20-1 and TRBJ2-4, with a tentative D call TRBD2 (6 bases). V lost 7 bases and J lost 0, with 13 bases in between. There are 14 residues in the CDR3. From germline, CDR1 is DFQATT and CDR2 SNEGSKA (reference sequence). The CDR3: CSGNTGVAKNIQYF. CDR3 DNA sequence: TGCAGTGGCAATACGGGAGTAGCCAAAAACATTCAGTACTTC.

Only a few counts were recorded for this clonotype. J is TRBJ2-3 and V is TRBV6-5, with D perhaps matching TRBD2 (6 bases). CDR3 size: 16 residues. Germline CDR1 is MNHEY and CDR2 is SVGAGI. Trimming pared 2 bases from V and 2 bases from J, leaving 14 bases between. The CDR3 DNA follows: TGTGCCAGCAGTTACAGGCCTAGCGAATTCACAGATACGCAGTATTTT. This encodes CASSYRPSEFTDTQYF.

DNA of the CDR3: TGTGCCAGCAGCTTAACCCCGGGGGCGCGAGATACGCAGTATTTT. This sequence encodes CASSLTPGARDTQYF. The chain is built from TRBV9 and TRBJ2-3, with D possibly called TRBD1 or TRBD2 (6 bases each). CDR3 length: 15 residues. The germline gives CDR1 SGDLS, CDR2 YYNGEE. V dropped 4 bases and J dropped 5 bases, with 17 bases sitting between them. Supplemented by reference TRBV9 and TRBJ2-3, the full variable domain reads DSGVTQTPKHLITATGQRVTLRCSPRSGDLSVYWYQQSLDQGLQFLIQYYNGEERAKGNILERFSAQQFPDLHSELNLSSLELGDSALYFCASSLTPGARDTQYFGPGTRLTVL.

This chain uses TRBV18 with TRBJ2-7, with TRBD2 matching 10 bases. The CDR3 contains 17 residues. Germline values: CDR1 KGHSH, CDR2 LQKENI. The junction had 15 bases not matched to a gene; V was cut back by 4 bases and J by 6 bases. The CDR3 protein is CASSRSVQREGRSEQYF. CDR3 sequence (DNA): TGTGCCAGCTCACGGTCGGTCCAGCGGGAGGGTCGAAGCGAGCAGTACTTC.

A word on this clonotype: A read error may produce the germline difference seen at one junction end. The chain couples TRBV5-1 to TRBJ1-2; D gene uncertain. CDR1 is SGHRS, CDR2 YFSETQ, per germline. The CDR3 has 12 residues. CDR3 in amino acids: CAISLDGYGYTF. The CDR3 DNA reads as TGCGCCATCAGCTTGGACGGCTATGGCTACACCTTC.

This clonotype was detected ten times or more. J is TRBJ1-2 and V is TRBV4-2; TRBD1 matches at 9 bases. The V and J ends lost 8 bases and 3 bases, in that order; junction bases with no gene match: 4. This CDR3 has 13 amino acids. Germline V gives CDR1 LGHNA, CDR2 YNFKEQ. Written as DNA, the CDR3 is TGTGCCAGCCTGGGACAGGGTGACTATGGCTACACCTTC. It translates to CASLGQGDYGYTF.

The chain links TRBV12-3 or TRBV12-4 to TRBJ2-1, with TRBD2 matching 11 bases. Trimming took 3 bases from V and 8 from J; bases not matched to a gene: 3. The CDR3 covers 14 residues. DNA for the CDR3: TGTGCCAGCAGTTTTCTAGCGGGGGGTTATGAGCAGTTCTTC. Amino acid sequence: CASSFLAGGYEQFF.